Following are 31 T cell receptor beta chains from one sample sequenced in a study of T cell responses to AZD1222 COVID-19 vaccine. The method was immunoSEQ multiplex PCR; TCRdb's version includes in-frame clones alone and lacks a portion of them. The sample carries more than 130,000 clones, 90% recorded once. This specimen was peripheral blood, taken on day 0 of AZD1222 vaccination. The source of these receptors is an adult in good health.

The J gene is TRBJ1-1, the V gene TRBV19, with TRBD1 as a possible D gene (5 bases). The germline gives CDR1 LNHDA, CDR2 SQIVND (reference sequence). Trimming removed 5 bases at V and 3 bases at J, with 19 bases between. This CDR3 is built from 16 residues. CDR3 in amino acids: CASSPPGGREDTEAFF. CDR3 coding DNA: TGTGCCAGTAGTCCTCCGGGTGGCAGGGAGGACACTGAAGCTTTCTTT.

The chain has TRBV19 and TRBJ2-7; possible D gene TRBD1, 5 bases. The length of the CDR3 is 14 residues. Germline lookup yields CDR1 LNHDA and CDR2 SQIVND (reference sequence). V dropped 6 bases and J dropped 3 bases, with 15 bases sitting between them. For the CDR3, the DNA is TGTGCCAGTAGGCCCCCAGGGTTACACTACGAGCAGTACTTC. It codes for CASRPPGLHYEQYF.

This sequence joins TRBV2 and TRBJ2-2; 7 bases map to TRBD2. Germline values: CDR1 SNHLY, CDR2 FYNNEI. This CDR3 has 15 amino acids. V lost 5 bases to trimming and J lost 3 bases; unmatched junction nucleotides: 6. This chain's CDR3 is CASSPTSRYTGELFF. CDR3 bases: TGTGCCAGCAGTCCGACTAGCAGATACACCGGGGAGCTGTTTTTT.

Concerning this clone: This sample includes further DNA sequences coding for the same CDR3. The rearrangement joins TRBV30 to TRBJ1-2, with D tentatively TRBD1 (5 bases). V gave up 4 bases and J gave up 4 bases, with 7 bases separating them. The CDR3 has 11 amino acids. In germline, CDR1 is GTSNPN, CDR2 SVGIG (reference sequence). Here the CDR3 reads CAWTGAYGYTF. The CDR3 region has the DNA TGTGCCTGGACCGGGGCCTATGGCTACACCTTC.

The chain joins TRBV27 to TRBJ1-3; TRBD1 matches 7 bases. The V gene end was trimmed by 0 bases and the J gene end by 3 bases; junction bases not matched to a gene: 11. Germline V gene lookup returns CDR1 MNHEY and CDR2 SMNVEV (reference sequence). The CDR3 is made up of 18 amino acids. Here the CDR3 reads CASSLSTKDRRNGNTIYF. CDR3 in DNA: TGTGCCAGCAGTTTATCGACAAAGGACAGGCGTAATGGAAACACCATATATTTT.

The chain links TRBV5-6 to TRBJ2-1; 7 bases map to TRBD2. The germline V gene has CDR1 SGHDT and CDR2 YYEEEE. J gave up 8 bases and V 4 bases, and 12 bases lay outside the gene matches. This CDR3 comprises 15 residues. The CDR3 sequence is CASSPSGLLVHEQFF. DNA of the CDR3: TGTGCCAGCAGCCCCTCGGGACTATTGGTCCATGAGCAGTTCTTC.

The chain joins TRBV5-1 to TRBJ2-3, with TRBD2 identical over 11 bases. Germline V CDR1 and CDR2: SGHRS, YFSETQ. The CDR3 length is 16 residues. Trimming at V came to 4 bases and at J to 1 base, leaving 5 bases not matched to a gene. The CDR3 nucleotides are TGCGCCAGCAGCCGTGCACTAGCGGGGGGCACAGATACGCAGTATTTT. This codes for CASSRALAGGTDTQYF.

The chain joins TRBV7-8 to TRBJ2-7; the D gene is possibly TRBD2 (7 bases). V was clipped by 5 bases and J by 3 bases, with 17 bases between them. CDR1 is SGHVS, CDR2 FQNEAQ, per germline. This CDR3 is 15 amino acids long. Written as DNA, the CDR3 is TGTGCCAGCAGCCCCCGACGGGGGGCTAACTACGAGCAGTACTTC. Its translation is CASSPRRGANYEQYF. The entire variable domain, with the rest obtained from reference TRBV7-8 and TRBJ2-7, is as follows: GAGVSQSPRYKVAKRGQDVALRCDPISGHVSLFWYQQALGQGPEFLTYFQNEAQLDKSGLPSDRFFAERPEGSVSTLKIQRTQQEDSAVYLCASSPRRGANYEQYFGPGTRLTVT.

The gene calls are TRBV6-5 and TRBJ2-2, with D maybe TRBD2 (6 bases). The CDR3 is made up of 15 amino acids. Germline V gene data show CDR1 as MNHEY and CDR2 as SVGAGI. Trimming cost V 0 bases and J 4 bases, with 9 bases left between them. The CDR3 DNA sequence: TGTGCCAGCAGTTACTCCCAGGGAGGCACCGGGGAGCTGTTTTTT. Encoded protein: CASSYSQGGTGELFF.

The rearrangement uses TRBV5-5 and TRBJ1-1; perhaps TRBD1 as D (5 bases). The germline V gene has CDR1 SGHKS and CDR2 YYEKEE (reference sequence). This CDR3 is built from 14 residues. The V end was cut by 5 bases, the J end by 5 bases, with 16 bases between. The CDR3 sequence is CASRRDRHLTEAFF. DNA of the CDR3: TGTGCCAGCAGGAGAGACAGACATTTGACTGAAGCTTTCTTT.

This chain connects TRBV12-3 or TRBV12-4 to TRBJ1-5; D is unclear. The CDR3 is 8 residues long. V was trimmed by 11 bases and J by 7 bases, leaving 3 bases between them. The CDR3 DNA sequence: TGTGCCCGGCAGCCCCAGCATTTT. Amino acids: CARQPQHF.

Only one count was recorded for this clone. As DNA, the CDR3 is TGTGCCAGCAGCCAAGAGCGCATGAACACTGAAGCTTTCTTT. Translating it yields CASSQERMNTEAFF. The gene calls are TRBV4-2 and TRBJ1-1; no definite D call. Per the germline V gene, CDR1 is LGHNA and CDR2 is YNFKEQ. V was cut by 0 bases and J by 0 bases, with 5 bases left in between. The CDR3 consists of 14 residues.

The rearrangement uses TRBV30 and TRBJ1-1; no clear D gene. This CDR3 spans 14 amino acids. V dropped 2 bases and J dropped 6 bases, with 16 bases sitting between them. Germline assignment: CDR1 GTSNPN and CDR2 SVGIG (reference sequence). The CDR3 DNA follows: TGTGCCTGGAGTACACGACCGATGAAGGCTGAAGCTTTCTTT. Translating it yields CAWSTRPMKAEAFF.

The chain employs TRBV12-2 and TRBJ2-7; the table assigns TRBD2, which was not confirmed against the DNA. TRBV12-2 is flagged as a pseudogene. The CDR3 has 17 amino acids. This chain's CDR3 is CASRLGPLAEISYEQYF. The CDR3 DNA sequence: TGTGCAAGTCGCTTAGGGCCACTAGCGGAGATCTCCTACGAGCAGTACTTC.

The CDR3 coding sequence is TGTGCCACCAGTGATCCCCGACAGGGTCGAGGCTACACCTTC. Translated: CATSDPRQGRGYTF. The chain links TRBV24-1 to TRBJ1-2; 7 bases are shared with TRBD1. The CDR3 covers 14 residues. V shed 3 bases, J shed 8 bases, and the junction held 8 bases outside the gene matches. CDR1 is KGHDR and CDR2 is SFDVKD in the germline V gene.

This rearrangement joins TRBV6-6 to TRBJ2-5; weak D call: TRBD2 (6 bases). Germline loops: CDR1 MNHNY, CDR2 SVGAGI (reference sequence). The V and J ends lost 2 bases and 0 bases respectively, with 7 bases between them. CDR3 length equals 14 residues. The CDR3 is CASSYGTHQETQYF. CDR3 nucleotide sequence: TGTGCCAGCAGTTACGGGACTCACCAAGAGACCCAGTACTTC.

The rearrangement uses TRBV19 and TRBJ1-5; D ambiguous. This CDR3 contains 15 residues. From germline, CDR1 is LNHDA and CDR2 SQIVND (reference sequence). Trimming pared 1 base from V and 2 bases from J, leaving 9 bases between. CDR3 DNA sequence: TGTGCCAGTAGTATAGGGGTAGCGCGCAATCAGCCCCAGCATTTT. Residues: CASSIGVARNQPQHF.

The genes are TRBV11-3 and TRBJ1-1; TRBD1 might be the D (6 bases). The CDR3 totals 14 residues. Germline CDR1 and CDR2: SGHNT and YENEEA. V lost 5 bases and J lost 4, with 14 bases in between. CDR3 sequence reads: CASSPQTGATEAFF. CDR3 nucleotides: TGTGCCAGCAGCCCGCAGACGGGGGCCACTGAAGCTTTCTTT.

V and J are TRBV18 and TRBJ1-1; D gene unclear. Per germline, CDR1 KGHSH and CDR2 LQKENI. V was clipped by 3 bases and J by 6 bases, with 11 bases between them. The CDR3 is made up of 13 amino acids. The CDR3 DNA reads as TGTGCCAGCTCACCCCGGTCTCTAGCTGAAGCTTTCTTT. Its translation is CASSPRSLAEAFF. Supplemented by reference TRBV18 and TRBJ1-1, the full variable domain reads NAGVMQNPRHLVRRRGQEARLRCSPMKGHSHVYWYRQLPEEGLKFMVYLQKENIIDESGMPKERFSAEFPKEGPSILRIQQVVRGDSAAYFCASSPRSLAEAFFGQGTRLTVV.

The genes are TRBV5-1 and TRBJ2-7, with no clear D. Germline lookup yields CDR1 SGHRS and CDR2 YFSETQ. Trimming took off 0 bases at V and 8 bases at J, with 6 bases between the two ends. This CDR3 spans 11 amino acids. The CDR3 sequence: CASSLGPQQYF. In nucleotides, the CDR3 is TGCGCCAGCAGCTTGGGACCGCAGCAGTACTTC.

The rearrangement uses TRBV6-5 and TRBJ2-3; 9 bases match TRBD2. Per germline, CDR1 MNHEY and CDR2 SVGAGI. CDR3 length equals 16 residues. The V gene end was trimmed by 1 base and the J gene end by 6 bases; junction bases not matched to a gene: 8. CDR3 sequence reads: CASSYLAGGQGDTQYF. CDR3 nucleotide sequence: TGTGCCAGCAGTTACTTGGCGGGGGGGCAGGGGGATACGCAGTATTTT.

This chain joins TRBV4-2 and TRBJ2-3; 9 bases match TRBD2. The CDR3 covers 16 residues. Germline CDR1 reads LGHNA; CDR2 reads YNFKEQ. V shed 0 bases, J shed 5 bases, and the junction held 6 bases outside the gene matches. The CDR3: CASSQEAGGPRDTQYF. As DNA, the CDR3 is TGTGCCAGCAGCCAAGAGGCGGGAGGGCCGAGAGATACGCAGTATTTT.

For the CDR3, the DNA is TGTGCCAGCAGTGCCTACAGGGTGGGAGACACTGAAGCTTTCTTT. The encoded protein is CASSAYRVGDTEAFF. The chain couples TRBV25-1 to TRBJ1-1; maybe TRBD1 (6 bases). Germline assignment: CDR1 MGHDK and CDR2 SYGVNS. This CDR3 has 15 amino acids. With 4 bases removed from V and 3 bases from J, the gap between germline ends came to 15 bases.

This clone is a singleton in its sample. The gene calls are TRBV5-1 and TRBJ1-3; 7 positions match TRBD1. Germline V gene data show CDR1 as SGHRS and CDR2 as YFSETQ. The CDR3 covers 17 residues. J lost 2 bases, V lost 3 bases, and 11 bases had no gene match. CDR3 coding DNA: TGCGCCAGCAGCTGGGAAGTCAGGGGGGCAACTGGAAACACCATATATTTT. Translated: CASSWEVRGATGNTIYF.

The J gene is TRBJ1-2, the V gene TRBV6-6; 8 bases are a match to TRBD1. The germline V gene encodes CDR1 MNHNY and CDR2 SVGAGI (reference sequence). The CDR3 totals 14 residues. J lost 7 bases, V lost 2 bases, and 6 bases had no gene match. The CDR3 sequence is CASSYMQGAGGYTF. CDR3 DNA: TGTGCCAGCAGTTACATGCAGGGGGCGGGTGGCTACACCTTC.

The chain carries TRBV27 and TRBJ1-1, with 7 bases identical to TRBD1. This CDR3 contains 16 residues. Germline V lookup: CDR1 MNHEY, CDR2 SMNVEV (reference sequence). V lost 7 bases, J lost 7 bases, and 18 bases stayed unmatched. The CDR3 reads CASIDLSQGRMGEAFF. The CDR3 bases are TGTGCCAGCATCGATCTCTCACAGGGGCGAATGGGTGAAGCTTTCTTT.

The chain links TRBV6-5 to TRBJ1-1; the match to TRBD1 covers 7 bases. V shed 7 bases and J 1 base; nucleotides not matched to a gene: 3. This CDR3 has 13 residues. The V gene's germline CDR1 is MNHEY and CDR2 SVGAGI. DNA of the CDR3: TGTGCCAGCAACAGGGGAGGGAACACTGAAGCTTTCTTT. This encodes CASNRGGNTEAFF.

The chain employs TRBV5-1 and TRBJ2-1; 9 nucleotides line up with TRBD2. This CDR3 region has 15 residues. CDR1 and CDR2 from the germline V gene are SGHRS and YFSETQ. Germline trimming cut 1 base from V and 9 bases from J; bases unmatched to any gene: 8. The CDR3 here is CASSLMRRGGTEQFF. CDR3 nucleotide sequence: TGCGCCAGCAGCTTGATGCGGCGGGGGGGCACTGAGCAGTTCTTC.

This chain joins TRBV30 and TRBJ1-3; 9 nucleotides agree with TRBD1. Per germline, CDR1 GTSNPN and CDR2 SVGIG (reference sequence). CDR3 length equals 15 residues. The junction had 7 bases not matched to a gene; V was cut back by 4 bases and J by 3 bases. Here the CDR3 reads CAWTPGQGYGNTIYF. The CDR3 nucleotides are TGTGCCTGGACACCGGGACAGGGATATGGAAACACCATATATTTT.

This chain links TRBV7-8 with TRBJ2-7; TRBD1 might be the D (5 bases). Germline assignment: CDR1 SGHVS and CDR2 FQNEAQ. Trimming took 5 bases from V and 2 from J, leaving 13 bases between them. The CDR3 contains 14 residues. Here the CDR3 reads CASSPRGSAYEQYF. In DNA form, the CDR3 reads TGTGCCAGCAGCCCAAGGGGAAGTGCCTACGAGCAGTACTTC.

The chain carries TRBV19 and TRBJ1-2; D is uncertain. CDR3 length equals 15 residues. Trimming removed 0 bases from V and 8 bases from J, with 16 bases in between. Germline assignment: CDR1 LNHDA and CDR2 SQIVND (reference sequence). For the CDR3, the DNA is TGTGCCAGTAGTATAGATCCGGCAGGATATGAAGGCTACACCTTC. Protein sequence: CASSIDPAGYEGYTF.